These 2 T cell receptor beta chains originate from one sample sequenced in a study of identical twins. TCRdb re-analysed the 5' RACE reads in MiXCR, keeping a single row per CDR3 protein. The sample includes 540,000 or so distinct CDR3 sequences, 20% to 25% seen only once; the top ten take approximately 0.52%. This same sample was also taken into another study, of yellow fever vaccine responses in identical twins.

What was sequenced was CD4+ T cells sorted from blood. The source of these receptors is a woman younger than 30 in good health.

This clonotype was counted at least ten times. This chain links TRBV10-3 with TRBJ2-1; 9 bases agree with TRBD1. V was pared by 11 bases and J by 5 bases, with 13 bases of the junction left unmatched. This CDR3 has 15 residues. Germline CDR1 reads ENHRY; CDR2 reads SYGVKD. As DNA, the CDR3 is TGTGCCGCGACAGGGGGTAGCAGCGTGCACAATGAGCAGTTCTTC. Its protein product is CAATGGSSVHNEQFF.

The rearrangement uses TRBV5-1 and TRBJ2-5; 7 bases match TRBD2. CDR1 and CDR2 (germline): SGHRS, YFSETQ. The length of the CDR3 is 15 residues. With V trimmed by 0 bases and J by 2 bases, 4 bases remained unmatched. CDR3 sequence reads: CASSLAGGFQETQYF. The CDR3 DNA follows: TGCGCCAGCAGCTTGGCGGGAGGATTTCAAGAGACCCAGTACTTC. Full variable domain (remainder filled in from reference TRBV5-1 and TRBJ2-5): KAGVTQTPRYLIKTRGQQVTLSCSPISGHRSVSWYQQTPGQGLQFLFEYFSETQRNKGNFPGRFSGRQFSNSRSEMNVSTLELGDSALYLCASSLAGGFQETQYFGPGTRLLVL.